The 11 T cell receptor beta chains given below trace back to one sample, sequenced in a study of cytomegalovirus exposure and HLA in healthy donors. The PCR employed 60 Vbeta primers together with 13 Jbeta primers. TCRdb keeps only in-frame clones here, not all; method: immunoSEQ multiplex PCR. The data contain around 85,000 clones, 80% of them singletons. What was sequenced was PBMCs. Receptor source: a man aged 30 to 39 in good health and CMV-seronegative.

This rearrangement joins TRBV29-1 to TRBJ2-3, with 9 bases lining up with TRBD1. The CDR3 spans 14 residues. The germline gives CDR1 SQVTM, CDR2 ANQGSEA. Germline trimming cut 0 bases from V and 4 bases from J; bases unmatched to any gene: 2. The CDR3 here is CSVEDYRGPDTQYF. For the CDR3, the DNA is TGCAGCGTTGAAGACTACAGGGGGCCAGATACGCAGTATTTT.

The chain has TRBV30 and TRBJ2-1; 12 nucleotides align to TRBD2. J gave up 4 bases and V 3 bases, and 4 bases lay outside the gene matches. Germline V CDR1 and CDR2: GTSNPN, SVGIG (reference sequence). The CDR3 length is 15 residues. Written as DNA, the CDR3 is TGTGCCTGGAGAGATACTAGCGGGGGGTACAATGAGCAGTTCTTC. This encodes CAWRDTSGGYNEQFF.

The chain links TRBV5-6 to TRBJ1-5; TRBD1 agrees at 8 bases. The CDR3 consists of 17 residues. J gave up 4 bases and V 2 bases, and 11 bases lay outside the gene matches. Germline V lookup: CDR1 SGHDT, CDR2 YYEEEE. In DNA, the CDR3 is TGTGCCAGCAGCTTTGCGCGACAGGGGAAGAGAAATCAGCCCCAGCATTTT. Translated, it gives CASSFARQGKRNQPQHF.

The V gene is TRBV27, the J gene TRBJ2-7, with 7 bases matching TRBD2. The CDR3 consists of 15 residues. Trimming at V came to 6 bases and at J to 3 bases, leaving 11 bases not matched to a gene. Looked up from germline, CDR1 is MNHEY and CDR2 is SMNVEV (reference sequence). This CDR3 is CASSGGLPFYYEQYF. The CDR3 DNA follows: TGTGCCAGCAGCGGGGGGTTGCCCTTCTACTACGAGCAGTACTTC.

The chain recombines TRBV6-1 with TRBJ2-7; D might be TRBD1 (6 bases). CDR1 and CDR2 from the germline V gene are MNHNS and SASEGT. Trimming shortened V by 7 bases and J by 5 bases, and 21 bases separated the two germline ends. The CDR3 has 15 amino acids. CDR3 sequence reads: CASTRLQGGGHEQYF. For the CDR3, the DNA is TGTGCCAGCACCCGTCTACAGGGTGGCGGCCACGAGCAGTACTTC.

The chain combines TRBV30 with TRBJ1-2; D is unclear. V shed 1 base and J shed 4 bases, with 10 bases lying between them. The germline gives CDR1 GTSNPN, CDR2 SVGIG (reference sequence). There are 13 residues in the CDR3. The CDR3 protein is CAWSALTGYGYTF. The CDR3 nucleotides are TGTGCCTGGAGTGCCCTGACTGGCTATGGCTACACCTTC.

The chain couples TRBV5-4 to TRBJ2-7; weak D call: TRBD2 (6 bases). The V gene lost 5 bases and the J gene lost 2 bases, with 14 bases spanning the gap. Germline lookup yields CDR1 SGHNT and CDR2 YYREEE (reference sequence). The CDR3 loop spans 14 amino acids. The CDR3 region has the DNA TGTGCCAGCAGGACCGGGACTGCGCCCTACGAGCAGTACTTC. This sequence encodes CASRTGTAPYEQYF.

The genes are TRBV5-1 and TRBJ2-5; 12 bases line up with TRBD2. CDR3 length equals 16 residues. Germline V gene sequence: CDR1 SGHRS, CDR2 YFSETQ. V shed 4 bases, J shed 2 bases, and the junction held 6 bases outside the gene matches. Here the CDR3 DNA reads TGCGCCAGCAGCGCGGCGCTAGCGGGGGGGCAAGAGACCCAGTACTTC. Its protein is CASSAALAGGQETQYF.

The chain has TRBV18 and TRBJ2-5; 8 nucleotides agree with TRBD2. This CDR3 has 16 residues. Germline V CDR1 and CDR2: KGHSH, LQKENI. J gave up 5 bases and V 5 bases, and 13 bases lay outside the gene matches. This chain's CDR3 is CASSVLAGLFGETQYF. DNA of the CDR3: TGTGCCAGCTCAGTCCTAGCGGGCTTGTTTGGTGAGACCCAGTACTTC. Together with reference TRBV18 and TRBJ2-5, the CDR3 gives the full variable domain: NAGVMQNPRHLVRRRGQEARLRCSPMKGHSHVYWYRQLPEEGLKFMVYLQKENIIDESGMPKERFSAEFPKEGPSILRIQQVVRGDSAAYFCASSVLAGLFGETQYFGPGTRLLVL.

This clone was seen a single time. The CDR3, as DNA: TGTGCCAGCAGTGAGGGAGAGGACCCCTACAATGAGCAGTTCTTC. Encoded protein: CASSEGEDPYNEQFF. The chain employs TRBV6-4 and TRBJ2-1; weak D call: TRBD2 (5 bases). The V gene's germline CDR1 is MRHNA and CDR2 SNTAGT. The germline V and J ends were trimmed by 3 bases and 2 bases, with 11 bases remaining between them. The length of the CDR3 is 15 residues.

The CDR3 sequence: CAGGRANGYTF. The CDR3, as DNA: TGTGCCGGGGGCAGGGCTAATGGCTACACCTTC. The genes are TRBV5-4 and TRBJ1-2; D might be TRBD1 (6 bases). V lost 10 bases to trimming and J lost 6 bases, with 13 bases between them. The CDR3 is 11 amino acids. CDR1 and CDR2 from the germline V gene are SGHNT and YYREEE (reference sequence).